The T cell receptor beta chain described here comes from a study of T cells in Graves' hyperthyroidism and ophthalmopathy. Ophthalmopathy cases met thresholds of Clinical Activity Score at least 3, NOSPECS grade at least 4 and duration under 3 months. Patients were excluded because of uncontrolled infection, other autoimmune disease, pregnancy or lactation. Findings and limits, study-wide: Researchers found most expanded thyroid clonotypes above 0.001 in blood as well.

This clonotype was seen repeatedly, ten times or more. Its matching antigen is unknown. RNA transcripts were the template for amplifying TCR beta CDR3 regions. Researchers ran a first-round RT-PCR on the TCR CDR3 using the HTBI primer set. TCRdb processed the multiplex PCR reads anew with MiXCR; each CDR3 protein has one entry. The data show 400,000 to 500,000 distinct CDR3 sequences, roughly 14% seen once. Germline V CDR1 and CDR2: PRHDT, FYEKMQ (reference sequence). The CDR3 sequence is 14 residues long. Trimming removed 3 bases from V and 0 bases from J, with 8 bases in between. This receptor was obtained from a man between 18 and 29 years old with Graves' ophthalmopathy. The chain recombines TRBV13 with TRBJ1-1; D gene unclear. Sequenced: blood. Here the CDR3 DNA reads TGTGCCAGCAGCTTGTTCCAGTTGAACACTGAAGCTTTCTTT. Translating it yields CASSLFQLNTEAFF. Full variable domain (missing parts from reference TRBV13 and TRBJ1-1): AAGVIQSPRHLIKEKRETATLKCYPIPRHDTVYWYQQGPGQDPQFLISFYEKMQSDKGSIPDRFSAQQFSDYHSELNMSSLELGDSALYFCASSLFQLNTEAFFGQGTRLTVV.